The sequence of this T cell receptor (beta chain) was determined in a study of human T cells and chemical hapten exposure. Regarding time point: patch test 2, 6 weeks after DPC sensitization. Treatment reported: therapeutic diphenylcyclopropenone sensitization with weekly scalp DPC. CDR1 and CDR2 (germline): SGHTA, FQGNSA. CDR3 length equals 15 residues. Trimming removed 6 bases from V and 6 bases from J; junction bases left unmatched: 13. MiXCR, applied by TCRdb to the RACE reads, yields one record per CDR3 protein. The table has around 50,000 distinct CDR3 sequences, just under 10% seen once; the top ten hold approximately 1.7%. Study results and caveats: Large CDR3 similarity clusters arose significantly more often from expanded TCRs than from controls.

There are a few counts of this clonotype. Its antigen remains unknown. The V and J genes are TRBV7-2 and TRBJ1-1; 7 bases line up with TRBD1. The sequence derives from a woman in her forties or fifties with alopecia areata. Some clones in this sample may be carry-over from other donors' samples. Sequenced here: whole blood, sampled in connection with sensitization to the hapten diphenylcyclopropenone (DPC). The CDR3 spells CASRGARGRGSEAFF. The CDR3 DNA reads TGTGCCAGCAGAGGGGCGAGGGGGCGCGGATCTGAAGCTTTCTTT. Filled out from reference TRBV7-2 and TRBJ1-1, the complete variable domain reads GAGVSQSPSNKVTEKGKDVELRCDPISGHTALYWYRQSLGQGLEFLIYFQGNSAPDKSGLPSDRFSAERTGGSVSTLTIQRTQQEDSAVYLCASRGARGRGSEAFFGQGTRLTVV.